In this sample, the clone carrying this T cell receptor beta chain turned up a few times. Its antigen is unidentified. This entry is derived from a study of T cells in tuberculosis. As for the study in general: This South African cohort compared adolescents with or without latent tuberculosis against adults with active tuberculosis. Regarding the study as a whole: The TCR-beta difference was not significant; alpha differences partly reflected length.

Germline V CDR1 and CDR2: GTSNPN, SVGIG (reference sequence). The CDR3 spans 12 residues. V lost 0 bases, J lost 3 bases, and 6 bases lay in between. The protocol was immunoSEQ multiplex PCR, while the TCRdb copy is restricted to in-frame clones and leaves out a portion. The data show roughly 40,000 clones, about 95% seen once. The chain has TRBV30 and TRBJ2-7, with D possibly TRBD1 on 5 matching bases. What was sequenced was PBMCs. The sequence was collected from a donor between 10 and 35 years old with latent tuberculosis or without tuberculosis infection. As DNA, the CDR3 is TGTGCCTGGAGTGTAGGGGTCTACGAGCAGTACTTC. Protein product: CAWSVGVYEQYF.